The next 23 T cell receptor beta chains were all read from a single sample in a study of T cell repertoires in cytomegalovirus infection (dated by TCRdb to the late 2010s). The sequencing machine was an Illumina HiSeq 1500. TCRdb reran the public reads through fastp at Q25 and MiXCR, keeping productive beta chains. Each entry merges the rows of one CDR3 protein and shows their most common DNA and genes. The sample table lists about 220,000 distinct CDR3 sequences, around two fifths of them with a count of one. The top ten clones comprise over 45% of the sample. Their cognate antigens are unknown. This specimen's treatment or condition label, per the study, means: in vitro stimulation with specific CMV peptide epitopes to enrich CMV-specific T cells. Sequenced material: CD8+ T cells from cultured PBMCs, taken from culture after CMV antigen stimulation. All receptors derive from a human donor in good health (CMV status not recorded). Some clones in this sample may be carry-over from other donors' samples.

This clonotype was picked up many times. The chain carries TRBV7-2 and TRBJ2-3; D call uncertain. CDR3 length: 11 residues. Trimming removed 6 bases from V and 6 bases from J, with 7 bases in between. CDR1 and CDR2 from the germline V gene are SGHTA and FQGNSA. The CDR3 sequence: CASRPGDTQYF. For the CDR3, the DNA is TGTGCCAGCAGGCCCGGCGATACGCAGTATTTT.

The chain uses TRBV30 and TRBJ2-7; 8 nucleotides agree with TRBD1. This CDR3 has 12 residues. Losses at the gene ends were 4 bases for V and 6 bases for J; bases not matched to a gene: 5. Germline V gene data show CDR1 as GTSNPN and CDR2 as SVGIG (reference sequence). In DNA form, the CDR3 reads TGTGCCTGGACCTCCGGACAGGGCGAGCAGTACTTC. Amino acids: CAWTSGQGEQYF.

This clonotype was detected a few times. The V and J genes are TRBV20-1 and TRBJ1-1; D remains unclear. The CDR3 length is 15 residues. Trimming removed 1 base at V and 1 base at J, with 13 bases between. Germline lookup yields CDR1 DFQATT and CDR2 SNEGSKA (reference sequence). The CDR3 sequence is CSARAAGAANTEAFF. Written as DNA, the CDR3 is TGCAGTGCTAGAGCCGCAGGAGCGGCGAACACTGAAGCTTTCTTT.

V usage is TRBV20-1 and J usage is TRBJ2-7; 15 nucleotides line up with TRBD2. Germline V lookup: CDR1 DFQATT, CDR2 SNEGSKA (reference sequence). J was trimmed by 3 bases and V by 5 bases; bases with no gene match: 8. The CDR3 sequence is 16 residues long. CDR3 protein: CSAWGTSGGTSYEQYF. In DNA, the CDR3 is TGCAGTGCTTGGGGGACTAGCGGGGGGACAAGCTACGAGCAGTACTTC.

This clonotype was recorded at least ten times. CDR3 nucleotide sequence: TGTGCCAGCAGCCACCAGACTAGCGACACAGATACGCAGTATTTT. Amino acid sequence: CASSHQTSDTDTQYF. The chain is built from TRBV7-8 and TRBJ2-3, with 8 bases fitting TRBD2. Germline trimming cut 5 bases from V and 2 bases from J; bases unmatched to any gene: 6. In germline, CDR1 is SGHVS, CDR2 FQNEAQ. This CDR3 region has 15 residues.

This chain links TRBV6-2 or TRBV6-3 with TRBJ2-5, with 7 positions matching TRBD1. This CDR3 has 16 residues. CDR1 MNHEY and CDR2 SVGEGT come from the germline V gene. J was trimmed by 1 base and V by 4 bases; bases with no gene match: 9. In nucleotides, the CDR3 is TGTGCCAGCAGTTCCCGAGGGGGCCCCTTCCAAGAGACCCAGTACTTC. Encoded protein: CASSSRGGPFQETQYF.

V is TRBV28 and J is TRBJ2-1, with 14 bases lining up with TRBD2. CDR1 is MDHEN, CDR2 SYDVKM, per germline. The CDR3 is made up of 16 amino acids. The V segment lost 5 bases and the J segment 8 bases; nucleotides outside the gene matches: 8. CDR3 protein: CASSPRTSGRKDEQFF. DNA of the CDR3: TGTGCCAGCAGTCCCCGGACTAGCGGGAGGAAGGATGAGCAGTTCTTC.

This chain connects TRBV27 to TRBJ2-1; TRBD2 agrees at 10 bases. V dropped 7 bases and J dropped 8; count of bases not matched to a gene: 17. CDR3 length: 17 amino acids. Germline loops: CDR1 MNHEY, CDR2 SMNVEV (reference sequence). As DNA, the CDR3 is TGTGCCAGCACGCTCATGAGGCTAGCGGGAGACCTCGATGAGCAGTTCTTC. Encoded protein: CASTLMRLAGDLDEQFF.

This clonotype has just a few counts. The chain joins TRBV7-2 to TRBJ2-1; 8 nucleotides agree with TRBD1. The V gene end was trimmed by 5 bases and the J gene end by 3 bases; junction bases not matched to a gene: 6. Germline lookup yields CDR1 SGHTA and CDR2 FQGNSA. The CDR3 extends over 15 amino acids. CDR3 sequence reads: CASSKDRGLYNEQFF. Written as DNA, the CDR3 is TGTGCCAGCAGCAAAGACAGGGGACTCTACAATGAGCAGTTCTTC.

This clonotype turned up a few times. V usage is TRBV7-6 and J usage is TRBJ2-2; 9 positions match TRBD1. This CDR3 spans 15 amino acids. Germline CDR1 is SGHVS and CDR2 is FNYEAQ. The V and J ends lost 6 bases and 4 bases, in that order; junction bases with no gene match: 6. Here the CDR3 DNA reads TGTGCCAGCAGGCTCCGGGACAGGGTCACCGGGGAGCTGTTTTTT. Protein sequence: CASRLRDRVTGELFF.

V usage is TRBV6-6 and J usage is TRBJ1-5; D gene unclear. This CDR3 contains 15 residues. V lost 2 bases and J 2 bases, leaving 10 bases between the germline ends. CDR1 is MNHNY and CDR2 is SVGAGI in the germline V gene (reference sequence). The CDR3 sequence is CASSYGAEGNQPQHF. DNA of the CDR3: TGTGCCAGCAGTTACGGAGCCGAGGGCAATCAGCCCCAGCATTTT.

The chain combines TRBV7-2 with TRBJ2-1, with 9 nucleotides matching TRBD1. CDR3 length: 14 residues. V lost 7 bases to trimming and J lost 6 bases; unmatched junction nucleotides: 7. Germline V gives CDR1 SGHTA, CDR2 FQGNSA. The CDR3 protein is CASNSRDRANEQFF. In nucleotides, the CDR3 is TGTGCCAGCAACTCCCGGGACAGGGCCAATGAGCAGTTCTTC.

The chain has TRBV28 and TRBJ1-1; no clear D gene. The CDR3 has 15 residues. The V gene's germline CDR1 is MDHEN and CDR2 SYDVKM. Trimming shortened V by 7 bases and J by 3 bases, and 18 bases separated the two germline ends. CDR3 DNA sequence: TGTGCCAGCACTCCCCGGACCTTTTACGACACTGAAGCTTTCTTT. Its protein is CASTPRTFYDTEAFF.

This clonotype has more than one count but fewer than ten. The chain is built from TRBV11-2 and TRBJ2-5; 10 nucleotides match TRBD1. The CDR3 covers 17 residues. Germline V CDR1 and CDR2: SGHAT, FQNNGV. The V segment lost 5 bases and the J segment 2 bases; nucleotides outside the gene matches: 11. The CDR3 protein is CASSPSWGQGLQETQYF. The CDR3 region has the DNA TGTGCCAGCAGCCCCAGTTGGGGACAGGGGCTACAAGAGACCCAGTACTTC.

The CDR3 is CASSSPRNTGELFF. For the CDR3, the DNA is TGTGCCAGCAGTTCCCCAAGGAACACCGGGGAGCTGTTTTTT. The chain uses TRBV6-2 or TRBV6-3 and TRBJ2-2, with D uncertain. Germline V gene lookup returns CDR1 MNHEY and CDR2 SVGEGT. This CDR3 contains 14 residues. The V end lost 4 bases, the J end lost 1 base, and 7 bases lay between the germline ends.

CDR3 residues: CASRPSGRVSDEQYF. CDR3 DNA sequence: TGTGCCAGCAGACCAAGCGGGAGGGTTAGTGACGAGCAGTACTTC. The chain joins TRBV7-8 to TRBJ2-7, with 10 nucleotides matching TRBD2. J was trimmed by 5 bases and V by 6 bases; bases with no gene match: 10. Looked up from germline, CDR1 is SGHVS and CDR2 is FQNEAQ. This CDR3 has 15 residues. Combining the CDR3 with reference TRBV7-8 and TRBJ2-7 gives the whole variable domain GAGVSQSPRYKVAKRGQDVALRCDPISGHVSLFWYQQALGQGPEFLTYFQNEAQLDKSGLPSDRFFAERPEGSVSTLKIQRTQQEDSAVYLCASRPSGRVSDEQYFGPGTRLTVT.

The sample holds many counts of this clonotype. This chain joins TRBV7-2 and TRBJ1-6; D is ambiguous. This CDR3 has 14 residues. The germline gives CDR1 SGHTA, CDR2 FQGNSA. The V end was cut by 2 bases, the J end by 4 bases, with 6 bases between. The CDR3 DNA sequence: TGTGCCAGCAGCTTACCTCGATATAATTCACCCCTCCACTTT. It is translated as CASSLPRYNSPLHF.

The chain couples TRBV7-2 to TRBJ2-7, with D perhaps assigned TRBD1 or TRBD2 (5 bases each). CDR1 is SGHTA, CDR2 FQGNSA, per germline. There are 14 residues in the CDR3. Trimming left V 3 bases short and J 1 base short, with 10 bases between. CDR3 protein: CASSLEAGSYEQYF. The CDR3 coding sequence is TGTGCCAGCAGCTTGGAGGCAGGGTCCTACGAGCAGTACTTC.

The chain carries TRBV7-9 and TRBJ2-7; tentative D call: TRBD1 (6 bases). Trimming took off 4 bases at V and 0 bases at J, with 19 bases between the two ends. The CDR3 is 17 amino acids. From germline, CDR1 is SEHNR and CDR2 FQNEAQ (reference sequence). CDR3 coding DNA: TGTGCCAGCAGCTCTCCGGTGGACAGAGGAACCTCCTACGAGCAGTACTTC. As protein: CASSSPVDRGTSYEQYF. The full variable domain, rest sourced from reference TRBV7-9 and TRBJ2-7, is DTGVSQNPRHKITKRGQNVTFRCDPISEHNRLYWYRQTLGQGPEFLTYFQNEAQLEKSRLLSDRFSAERPKGSFSTLEIQRTEQGDSAMYLCASSSPVDRGTSYEQYFGPGTRLTVT.

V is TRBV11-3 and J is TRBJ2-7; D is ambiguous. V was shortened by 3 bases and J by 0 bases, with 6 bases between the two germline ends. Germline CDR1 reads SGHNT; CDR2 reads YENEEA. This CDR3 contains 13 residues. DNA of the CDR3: TGTGCCAGCAGCTTTACCCCCTCCTACGAGCAGTACTTC. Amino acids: CASSFTPSYEQYF.

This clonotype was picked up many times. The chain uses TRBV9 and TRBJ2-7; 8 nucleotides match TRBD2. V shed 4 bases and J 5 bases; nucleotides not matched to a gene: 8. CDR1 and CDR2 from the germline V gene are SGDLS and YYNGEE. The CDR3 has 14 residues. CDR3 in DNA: TGTGCCAGCAGCCTGGGACTAGGGCTCGACGAGCAGTACTTC. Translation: CASSLGLGLDEQYF.

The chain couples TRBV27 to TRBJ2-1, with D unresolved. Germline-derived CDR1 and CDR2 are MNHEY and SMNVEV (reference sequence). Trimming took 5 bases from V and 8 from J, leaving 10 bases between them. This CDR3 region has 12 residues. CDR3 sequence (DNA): TGTGCCAGCAGTAGCAATGTCCATGAGCAGTTCTTC. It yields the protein CASSSNVHEQFF.

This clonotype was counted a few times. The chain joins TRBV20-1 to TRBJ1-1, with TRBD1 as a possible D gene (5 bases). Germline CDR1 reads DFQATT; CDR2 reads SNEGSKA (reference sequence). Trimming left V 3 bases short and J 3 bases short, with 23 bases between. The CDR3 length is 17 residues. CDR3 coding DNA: TGCAGTGCTAGGTCACTACCGGGACGGCCCGGGGACACTGAAGCTTTCTTT. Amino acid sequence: CSARSLPGRPGDTEAFF.